The clone carrying this T cell receptor (beta chain) has a handful of counts. Its antigen is undetermined. Repertoires were generated with immunoSEQ multiplex PCR, while TCRdb's copy carries only in-frame clones and drops some. This sample has 29,000 or so clones; about 85% occur once, and the top ten carry under 8.5%. The data belong to a study of a mutant IDH1 vaccine in newly diagnosed glioma. Documented time point: week 23, last vaccination. The vaccine gave 300 ug of a 20-mer mutant IDH1 peptide subcutaneously per dose. This material consisted of PBMCs, taken from a glioma patient whose treatment included an IDH1 peptide vaccine. The receptor's source is a woman aged 18-29 years with glioma.

In DNA, the CDR3 is TGCAGCGTTGCGGACAGTCTAGGGGAAAAACTGTTTTTT. Translation: CSVADSLGEKLFF. The gene calls are TRBV29-1 and TRBJ1-4; D may be TRBD1 (6 bases). The CDR3 consists of 13 residues. Germline V gene lookup returns CDR1 SQVTM and CDR2 ANQGSEA. The ends were cut back, 4 bases at V and 8 bases at J, with 14 bases in the middle.